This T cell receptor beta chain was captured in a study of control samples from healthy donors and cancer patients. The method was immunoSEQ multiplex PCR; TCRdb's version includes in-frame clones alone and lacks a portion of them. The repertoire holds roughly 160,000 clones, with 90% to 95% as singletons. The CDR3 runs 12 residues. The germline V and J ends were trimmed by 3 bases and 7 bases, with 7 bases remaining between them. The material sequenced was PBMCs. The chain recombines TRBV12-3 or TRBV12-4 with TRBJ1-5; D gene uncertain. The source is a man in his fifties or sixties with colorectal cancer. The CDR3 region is CASSFVGQPQHF. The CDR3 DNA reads TGTGCCAGCAGTTTTGTGGGACAGCCCCAGCATTTT.